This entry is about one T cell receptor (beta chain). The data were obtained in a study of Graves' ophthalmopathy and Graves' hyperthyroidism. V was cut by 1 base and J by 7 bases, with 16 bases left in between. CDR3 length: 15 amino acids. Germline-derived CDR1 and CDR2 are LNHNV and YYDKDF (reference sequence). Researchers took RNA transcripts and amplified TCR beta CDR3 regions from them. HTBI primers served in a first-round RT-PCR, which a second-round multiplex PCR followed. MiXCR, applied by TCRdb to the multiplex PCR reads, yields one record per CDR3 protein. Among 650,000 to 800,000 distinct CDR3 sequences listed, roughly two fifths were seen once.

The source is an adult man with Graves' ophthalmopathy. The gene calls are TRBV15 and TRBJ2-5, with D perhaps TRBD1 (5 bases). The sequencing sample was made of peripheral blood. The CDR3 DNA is TGTGCCACCAGCAGAGTTTCAAGGGGCCCAGGGACCCAGTACTTC. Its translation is CATSRVSRGPGTQYF.